This T cell receptor (beta chain) was observed in a study of response to subunit inactivated influenza vaccine. TCRdb used MiXCR to reprocess the RT-PCR reads, holding one entry per CDR3 protein. Among just under 550,000 distinct CDR3 sequences listed, approximately 20% were seen once. The germline V gene has CDR1 SQVTM and CDR2 ANQGSEA. Trimming cost V 4 bases and J 14 bases, with 14 bases left between them. The CDR3 totals 10 residues. This clonotype was seen many times. The data were also submitted as part of a second study, on T cells expressing NK-cell markers. That report notes: Synthesis of TCR beta cDNA relied on 5'RACE template switching carrying UMIs.

V is TRBV29-1 and J is TRBJ1-2; D gene uncertain. The origin of this receptor is a man aged 45-65 years who received an inactivated influenza vaccine. Material: CD4+ T cells sorted from PBMCs, obtained 11 to 12 days after vaccination. Here the CDR3 reads CSVGSGVRTF. DNA for the CDR3: TGCAGCGTTGGCTCTGGGGTGCGAACCTTC.